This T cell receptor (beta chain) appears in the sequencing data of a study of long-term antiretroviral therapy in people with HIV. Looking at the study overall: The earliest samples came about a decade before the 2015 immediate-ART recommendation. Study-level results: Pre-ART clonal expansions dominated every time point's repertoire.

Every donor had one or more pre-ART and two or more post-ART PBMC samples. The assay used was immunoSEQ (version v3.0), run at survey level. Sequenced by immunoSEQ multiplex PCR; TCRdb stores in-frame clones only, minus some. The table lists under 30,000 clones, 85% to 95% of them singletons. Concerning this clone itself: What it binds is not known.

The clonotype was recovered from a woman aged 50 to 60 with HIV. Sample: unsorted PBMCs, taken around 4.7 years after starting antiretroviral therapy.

The CDR3 here is CASSSLSGSADEQFF. The CDR3 nucleotides are TGTGCCAGCAGCTCTCTAAGCGGGAGCGCCGATGAGCAGTTCTTC. The chain has TRBV5-6 and TRBJ2-1, with 8 positions matching TRBD2. The CDR3 totals 15 residues. Germline CDR1 is SGHDT and CDR2 is YYEEEE. The V segment lost 3 bases and the J segment 8 bases; nucleotides outside the gene matches: 10.